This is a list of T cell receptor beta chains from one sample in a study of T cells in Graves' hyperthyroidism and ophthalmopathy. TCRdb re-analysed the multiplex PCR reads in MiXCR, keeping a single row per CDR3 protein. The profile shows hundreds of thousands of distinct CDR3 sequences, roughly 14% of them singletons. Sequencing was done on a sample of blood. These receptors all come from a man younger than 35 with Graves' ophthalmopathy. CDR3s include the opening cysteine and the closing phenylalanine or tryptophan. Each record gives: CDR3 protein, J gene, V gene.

CATSIAGGGKNIQYF TRBJ2-4 TRBV15
CASSLGLPPGEELFF TRBJ2-2 TRBV7-9
CASSSYRQETQYF TRBJ2-5 TRBV7-2
CASTPSTQETQYF TRBJ2-5 TRBV30
CASRSQGDGYTF TRBJ1-2 TRBV28
CAISGVGEQYF TRBJ2-7 TRBV10-3
CSAEDRGDEQYF TRBJ2-7 TRBV20-1
CASRRQNQPQHF TRBJ1-5 TRBV6-1
CASSPDILGNEQFF TRBJ2-1 TRBV18
CASSNTGTGYHNEQFF TRBJ2-1 TRBV2
CSARVIQYGYTF TRBJ1-2 TRBV20-1
CASSFGQGLSGNTIYF TRBJ1-3 TRBV7-6
CASSLTGMYNSPLHF TRBJ1-6 TRBV12-3/TRBV12-4
CASSLGLVTGELFF TRBJ2-2 TRBV5-1
CASSQEGTGGRNEQFF TRBJ2-1 TRBV4-1
CSVVGGRYEQYF TRBJ2-7 TRBV29-1
CATSAAEQYF TRBJ2-7 TRBV24-1
CATSRDPAGGYETQYF TRBJ2-5 TRBV15
CASTPGDPSNTEAFF TRBJ1-1 TRBV2
CASSIPPAYEQYF TRBJ2-7 TRBV19
CATSGGTGPGLAGGPPSYEQYF TRBJ2-7 TRBV24-1
CASSYSVFTGGRQANEKLFF TRBJ1-4 TRBV6-5
CASSLSKETQYF TRBJ2-5 TRBV5-1
CSVGTGVVETQYF TRBJ2-5 TRBV29-1
CASSAAVHHGYTF TRBJ1-2 TRBV28
CAWSELAGGVTQYF TRBJ2-3 TRBV30
CATSRDLSGGEQFF TRBJ2-1 TRBV15
CASQDVMDSPLHF TRBJ1-6 TRBV2
CASSFGTSDTQYF TRBJ2-3 TRBV12-3/TRBV12-4
CASSGQGSSPLHF TRBJ1-6 TRBV2
CASSLVSGAAEQYF TRBJ2-7 TRBV7-6
CASSQAWTSVYNEQFF TRBJ2-1 TRBV3-1
CASSLETGVAYGYTF TRBJ1-2 TRBV7-9
CASSHYADHYEQYF TRBJ2-7 TRBV6-1
CASSDGPTRDIQYF TRBJ2-4 TRBV10-1
CASSLAPAENNSPLHF TRBJ1-6 TRBV5-1
CASRSPGGGDEQYF TRBJ2-7 TRBV7-9
CASSPRTGGTDTQYF TRBJ2-3 TRBV18